Listed below are T cell receptor beta chains from one sample, sequenced in a study of T-cell reconstitution after alpha-beta-depleted transplantation in children. TCRdb used MiXCR to reprocess the PCR reads, holding one entry per CDR3 protein. The sample has 600,000 or so distinct CDR3 sequences; about 21% are singletons. The sample was PBMCs, mostly from graft donor cells, taken 360 days after TCRalphabeta/CD19-depleted stem cell transplant. Every receptor here comes from a boy under two years old who had a stem cell transplant for acute myeloid leukemia, so the T cells may come from the graft donor. The CDR3 runs from the conserved cysteine through the conserved F or W. A D gene is named only where the DNA matches it firmly. Not all rows give a size; the values are once, few, many and, for expanded clones, a class.

>TRBJ2-1|TRBV18|few|-
TGTGCCAGCTCACCAGGCGGGGGCTTCTACAATGAGCAGTTCTTC
CASSPGGGFYNEQFF
>TRBJ2-5|TRBV20-1|-|-
TGCAGTGCTTTACGGACTGAACAAGAGACCCAGTACTTC
CSALRTEQETQYF
>TRBJ2-7|TRBV5-1|-|-
TGCGCCAGCAGCTTTGGTGACAGGAAGTACGAGCAGTACTTC
CASSFGDRKYEQYF
>TRBJ2-3|TRBV4-3|few|-
TGCGCCAGCAGCCGGACAGAAGCCACAGATACGCAGTATTTT
CASSRTEATDTQYF
>TRBJ2-5|TRBV15|-|-
TGTGCCACCAGCAGAGCGGGGGATCCTTTCACAGTGACCCAGTACTTC
CATSRAGDPFTVTQYF
>TRBJ2-1|TRBV10-3|many|TRBD2
TGTGCCATCAGTGAGAGAAGCGGGGGGGCTTTTGAGCAGTTCTTC
CAISERSGGAFEQFF
>TRBJ2-1|TRBV20-1|many|TRBD2
TGCAGTGCCGAGACTAGCGGGGGGCCCAATGAGCAGTTCTTC
CSAETSGGPNEQFF
>TRBJ2-3|TRBV13|many|-
TGTGCCAGCAGCCCGGAAGGGCTATACGGCCAAGATACGCAGTATTTT
CASSPEGLYGQDTQYF
>TRBJ2-5|TRBV7-2|-|TRBD1
TGTGCCAGCAGCTTTTTCTTGGACAGGCAAGAGACCCAGTACTTC
CASSFFLDRQETQYF
>TRBJ2-1|TRBV12-3/TRBV12-4|-|TRBD1
TGTGCCAGCAGTTTGAACACAGGGGCAAAAAATGAGCAGTTCTTC
CASSLNTGAKNEQFF
>TRBJ1-1|TRBV28|-|-
TGTGCCAGCAGTTCGCTCCCTCCGGGGCACGGCACTGAAGCTTTCTTT
CASSSLPPGHGTEAFF
>TRBJ2-1|TRBV6-5|-|TRBD1
TGTGCCAGCAGTTACAGGACAGGGAGAGTAAATGAGCAGTTCTTC
CASSYRTGRVNEQFF
>TRBJ1-6|TRBV20-1|few|-
TGCAGTGCTCTTGACTCCTTCTATAATTCACCCCTCCACTTT
CSALDSFYNSPLHF
>TRBJ2-7|TRBV4-3|-|-
TGCGCCAGCAGCCAGTTCCCTGGTGCCTACGAGCAGTACTTC
CASSQFPGAYEQYF
>TRBJ1-1|TRBV6-1|-|-
TGTGCCAGCAGTGACAGGGAGAACACTGAAGCTTTCTTT
CASSDRENTEAFF
>TRBJ2-3|TRBV12-3/TRBV12-4|many|TRBD2
TGTGCCAGCAGTTTAAAGCACAGCGGGGTGAACACAGATACGCAGTATTTT
CASSLKHSGVNTDTQYF
>TRBJ2-7|TRBV13|-|-
TGTGCCAGCAGCTCAAAACGGGGGCCCTTCTACGAGCAGTACTTC
CASSSKRGPFYEQYF
>TRBJ2-2|TRBV4-3|many|-
TGCGCCAGCAGCCAAGAGGGAGATATAGGGGAGCTGTTTTTT
CASSQEGDIGELFF
>TRBJ2-1|TRBV20-1|-|TRBD2
TGCAGTATCAACCCAAAACGGGGGGACAATGAGCAGTTCTTC
CSINPKRGDNEQFF